These 5 T cell receptor beta chains share one sample of origin, sequenced in a study of early T cells in non-severe SARS-CoV-2 infection. TCRdb used MiXCR to reprocess the 5' RACE reads, holding one entry per CDR3 protein. Here the sample spans 100,000 to 140,000 distinct CDR3 sequences, 11% being singletons. Sequencing input: whole blood. Receptors were obtained from an adult who was a healthcare worker with PCR-confirmed SARS-CoV-2 infection or an uninfected control (not recorded which).

The chain combines TRBV7-2 with TRBJ1-6; D gene unclear. This CDR3 is built from 14 residues. V dropped 6 bases and J dropped 5 bases, with 11 bases sitting between them. CDR1 is SGHTA, CDR2 FQGNSA, per germline. This chain's CDR3 is CASRGSPNNSPLHF. Written as DNA, the CDR3 is TGTGCCAGCAGAGGCAGTCCCAATAATTCACCCCTCCACTTT.

This clonotype was recorded at least ten times. The rearrangement joins TRBV18 to TRBJ2-5, with D possibly matching TRBD1 (6 bases). CDR1 and CDR2 (germline): KGHSH, LQKENI. V was cut by 2 bases and J by 2 bases, with 18 bases left in between. This CDR3 comprises 17 residues. DNA for the CDR3: TGTGCCAGCTCACCATGGGCCAGGGGAGCCTCTCAAGAGACCCAGTACTTC. This encodes CASSPWARGASQETQYF.

The CDR3 reads CASSRTGQGPEAFF. In DNA, the CDR3 is TGCGCCAGCAGCCGAACGGGACAGGGCCCTGAAGCTTTCTTT. V usage is TRBV4-3 and J usage is TRBJ1-1, with TRBD1 matching 9 bases. The CDR3 has 14 amino acids. Germline V gene sequence: CDR1 LGHNA, CDR2 YSLEER. After removal of 4 bases from V and 6 bases from J, the junction contained 6 bases not matched to a gene.

The V gene is TRBV5-1, the J gene TRBJ2-2; 8 nucleotides align to TRBD2. CDR3 length equals 15 residues. Germline CDR1 SGHRS, CDR2 YFSETQ. The junction had 5 bases not matched to a gene; V was cut back by 3 bases and J by 4 bases. This CDR3 is CASSWGLVSTGELFF. DNA of the CDR3: TGCGCCAGCAGCTGGGGACTAGTTAGCACCGGGGAGCTGTTTTTT.

This clonotype showed up many times. The chain has TRBV12-3 or TRBV12-4 and TRBJ2-7; 7 nucleotides match TRBD1. Trimming took 4 bases from V and 2 from J; bases not matched to a gene: 2. CDR3 length equals 13 residues. The DNA for the CDR3 is TGTGCCAGCAGTTGGACAGGACCCTACGAGCAGTACTTC. It translates to CASSWTGPYEQYF.